This passage covers 21 T cell receptor beta chains from one sample sequenced in a study of siplizumab effects on memory and regulatory T cells. The assay was immunoSEQ multiplex PCR, and TCRdb's table has in-frame clones only and misses some. The profile shows around 100,000 clones, 75% to 95% of them singletons. The sequenced sample was CD4+ T cells sorted from blood. The receptors shown here come from a human donor in good health.

The J gene is TRBJ1-5, the V gene TRBV7-2, with unresolved D. This CDR3 has 14 amino acids. Germline V lookup: CDR1 SGHTA, CDR2 FQGNSA. Trimming took 0 bases from V and 9 from J, leaving 12 bases between them. CDR3 residues: CASSLAQSGLPQHF. The CDR3 DNA sequence: TGTGCCAGCAGCTTAGCGCAGTCAGGTCTGCCCCAGCATTTT.

This chain uses TRBV29-1 with TRBJ2-1; TRBD2 agrees at 11 bases. CDR1 and CDR2 from the germline V gene are SQVTM and ANQGSEA. CDR3 length: 15 residues. With V trimmed by 6 bases and J by 7 bases, 11 bases remained unmatched. The CDR3 is CSVRVAGGPANEQFF. CDR3 in DNA: TGCAGCGTAAGGGTAGCGGGGGGGCCAGCAAATGAGCAGTTCTTC.

J is TRBJ2-7 and V is TRBV5-1, with no clear D. This CDR3 is 13 amino acids long. Per the germline V gene, CDR1 is SGHRS and CDR2 is YFSETQ. Trimming removed 6 bases at V and 4 bases at J, with 14 bases between. The CDR3 reads CASTVGVPYEQYF. DNA of the CDR3: TGCGCCAGCACGGTAGGAGTGCCTTACGAGCAGTACTTC.

The chain couples TRBV19 to TRBJ1-4; TRBD1 aligns across 8 bases. Germline lookup yields CDR1 LNHDA and CDR2 SQIVND (reference sequence). The trim removed 8 bases at V and 0 bases at J, leaving 5 bases unmatched. CDR3 length: 15 residues. CDR3 DNA sequence: TGTGCCAGTTCGGGACAGGTTGCAACTAATGAAAAACTGTTTTTT. Translation: CASSGQVATNEKLFF.

The V and J genes are TRBV2 and TRBJ1-4; D may be TRBD1 (6 bases). Per the germline V gene, CDR1 is SNHLY and CDR2 is FYNNEI. Trimming removed 7 bases from V and 8 bases from J, with 14 bases in between. The CDR3 has 13 residues. The DNA for the CDR3 is TGTGCCAGCACTACCAGGGGAGGCGAAAAACTGTTTTTT. Its protein is CASTTRGGEKLFF.

The chain uses TRBV4-1 and TRBJ2-5; 8 nucleotides align to TRBD1. Trimming at V came to 2 bases and at J to 6 bases, leaving 20 bases not matched to a gene. The germline V gene encodes CDR1 MGHRA and CDR2 YSYEKL. This CDR3 is built from 19 residues. The CDR3, as DNA: TGCGCCAGCAGCCAACCATATTTCCGGACAGGGTCATGGGAGAAGACCCAGTACTTC. Encoded protein: CASSQPYFRTGSWEKTQYF.

The gene calls are TRBV11-3 and TRBJ2-7; 7 bases match TRBD2. The V gene's germline CDR1 is SGHNT and CDR2 YENEEA. The CDR3 consists of 14 residues. The junction had 11 bases not matched to a gene; V was cut back by 8 bases and J by 4 bases. CDR3 nucleotides: TGTGCCAGCGGACCTGGGAGGGAGTCTTACGAGCAGTACTTC. Translating it yields CASGPGRESYEQYF.

J is TRBJ1-6 and V is TRBV18; D ambiguous. Trimming shortened V by 0 bases and J by 9 bases, and 3 bases separated the two germline ends. The CDR3 has 12 amino acids. CDR1 KGHSH and CDR2 LQKENI come from the germline V gene. The DNA for the CDR3 is TGTGCCAGCTCACCACCGGGTTCACCCCTCCACTTT. It yields the protein CASSPPGSPLHF.

This chain links TRBV6-6 with TRBJ1-1; possibly TRBD1 for D (5 bases). V was clipped by 2 bases and J by 4 bases, with 11 bases between them. The V gene's germline CDR1 is MNHNY and CDR2 SVGAGI (reference sequence). This CDR3 comprises 14 residues. The CDR3 protein is CASSYEGARTEAFF. The CDR3 nucleotides read TGTGCCAGCAGTTACGAAGGGGCACGCACTGAAGCTTTCTTT.

The chain recombines TRBV6-1 with TRBJ1-1; unclear D gene. The CDR3 loop spans 13 amino acids. Trimming left V 6 bases short and J 6 bases short, with 14 bases between. Germline CDR1 and CDR2: MNHNS and SASEGT. CDR3 nucleotides: TGTGCCAGCAGCTATGCCAGTGCCGCTGAAGCTTTCTTT. This encodes CASSYASAAEAFF.

J is TRBJ2-3 and V is TRBV27; D possibly uses TRBD1 or TRBD2 (6 bases each). The CDR3 runs to 16 residues. V was pared by 0 bases and J by 2 bases, with 12 bases between. Germline-derived CDR1 and CDR2 are MNHEY and SMNVEV (reference sequence). The CDR3 region has the DNA TGTGCCAGCAGTTTATCGATTCGGGGGCCCACAGATACGCAGTATTTT. The encoded protein is CASSLSIRGPTDTQYF.

V and J are TRBV27 and TRBJ1-5, with D hard to call. Looked up from germline, CDR1 is MNHEY and CDR2 is SMNVEV (reference sequence). Trimming cost V 3 bases and J 3 bases, with 9 bases left between them. The CDR3 runs 14 residues. Here the CDR3 DNA reads TGTGCCAGCAGTTTGGGGAGGCTCAATCAGCCCCAGCATTTT. Protein sequence: CASSLGRLNQPQHF.

Remarks on this clone: Distinct nucleotide sequences in the sample also encode this CDR3. The rearrangement uses TRBV18 and TRBJ2-2; tentative D call: TRBD1 (6 bases). The CDR3 runs 15 residues. Germline CDR1 is KGHSH and CDR2 is LQKENI. The V gene lost 3 bases and the J gene lost 0 bases, with 8 bases spanning the gap. The CDR3 bases are TGTGCCAGCTCACCCGGACAGACGAACACCGGGGAGCTGTTTTTT. Translating gives CASSPGQTNTGELFF.

The CDR3 loop reads CASRLDSGRNGYTF. The CDR3 DNA sequence: TGTGCCAGTAGACTCGATTCGGGGAGGAATGGCTACACCTTC. The chain is built from TRBV19 and TRBJ1-2; no definite D call. V dropped 6 bases and J dropped 6 bases, with 17 bases sitting between them. CDR3 length: 14 residues. Looked up from germline, CDR1 is LNHDA and CDR2 is SQIVND (reference sequence).

The chain is built from TRBV27 and TRBJ1-4; D is possibly TRBD1 (5 bases). Trimming took 0 bases from V and 5 from J, leaving 10 bases between them. CDR3 size: 15 residues. The germline CDR1 and CDR2 sequences are MNHEY and SMNVEV (reference sequence). CDR3 protein: CASSLSGGLNEKLFF. CDR3 sequence (DNA): TGTGCCAGCAGTTTATCCGGGGGTCTGAATGAAAAACTGTTTTTT.

The rearrangement uses TRBV7-2 and TRBJ2-7; TRBD1 matches at 11 bases. With 2 bases clipped from V and 4 bases from J, the junction kept 10 bases outside the gene matches. This CDR3 comprises 17 residues. CDR1 and CDR2 (germline): SGHTA, FQGNSA. This CDR3 reads CASSLMTTGTGGYEQYF. CDR3 nucleotide sequence: TGTGCCAGCAGCTTAATGACGACCGGGACAGGGGGATACGAGCAGTACTTC.

The chain has TRBV28 and TRBJ2-3, with unresolved D. Germline CDR1 is MDHEN and CDR2 is SYDVKM. Trimming removed 3 bases from V and 3 bases from J, with 7 bases in between. The CDR3 totals 13 residues. The CDR3 DNA reads TGTGCCAGCAGTTTTGACCAAACAGATACGCAGTATTTT. Its protein product is CASSFDQTDTQYF.

This clone was counted between two and nine times. The gene calls are TRBV6-5 and TRBJ1-5; a possible D gene is TRBD1 (5 bases). The CDR3 extends over 14 amino acids. V gave up 6 bases and J gave up 4 bases, with 13 bases separating them. Germline CDR1 is MNHEY and CDR2 is SVGAGI. The CDR3, as DNA: TGTGCCAGCAGCCTTGGGGGGAGAAATCAGCCCCAGCATTTT. Translation gives CASSLGGRNQPQHF.

The V and J genes are TRBV5-1 and TRBJ1-5; D might be TRBD1 (5 bases). The CDR3 runs to 15 residues. CDR1 SGHRS and CDR2 YFSETQ come from the germline V gene. V was trimmed by 0 bases and J by 3 bases, leaving 10 bases between them. The CDR3 nucleotides are TGCGCCAGCAGCTTGGAAGGGGTGCCCAATCAGCCCCAGCATTTT. Protein sequence: CASSLEGVPNQPQHF.

V gene TRBV4-2 combines with J gene TRBJ2-7; no definite D call. The CDR3 spans 15 residues. Trimming cost V 0 bases and J 0 bases, with 9 bases left between them. The germline CDR1 and CDR2 sequences are LGHNA and YNFKEQ. The CDR3 nucleotides are TGTGCCAGCAGCCAAGAGGGAAGGTTCTCCTACGAGCAGTACTTC. It encodes CASSQEGRFSYEQYF.

The rearrangement uses TRBV7-2 and TRBJ2-1, with D unresolved. V lost 3 bases, J lost 4 bases, and 10 bases lay in between. CDR3 length equals 14 residues. Germline V CDR1 and CDR2: SGHTA, FQGNSA. CDR3 protein: CASSFSTGYNEQFF. As DNA, the CDR3 is TGTGCCAGCAGCTTCTCCACCGGTTACAATGAGCAGTTCTTC.